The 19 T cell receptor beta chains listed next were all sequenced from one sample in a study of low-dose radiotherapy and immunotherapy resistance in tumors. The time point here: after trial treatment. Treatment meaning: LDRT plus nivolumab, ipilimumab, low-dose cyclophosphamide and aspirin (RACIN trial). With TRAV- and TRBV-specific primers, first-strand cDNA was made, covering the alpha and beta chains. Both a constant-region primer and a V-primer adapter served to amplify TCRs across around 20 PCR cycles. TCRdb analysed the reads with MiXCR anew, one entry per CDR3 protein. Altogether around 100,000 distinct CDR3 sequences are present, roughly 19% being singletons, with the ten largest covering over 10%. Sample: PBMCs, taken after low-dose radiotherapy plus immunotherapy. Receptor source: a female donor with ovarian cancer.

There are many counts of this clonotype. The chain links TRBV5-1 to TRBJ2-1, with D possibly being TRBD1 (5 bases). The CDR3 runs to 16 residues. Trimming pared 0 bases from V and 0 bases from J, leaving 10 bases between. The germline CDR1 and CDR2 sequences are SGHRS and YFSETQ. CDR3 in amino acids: CASSLAPGISYNEQFF. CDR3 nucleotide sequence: TGCGCCAGCAGCTTGGCCCCAGGGATCTCCTACAATGAGCAGTTCTTC.

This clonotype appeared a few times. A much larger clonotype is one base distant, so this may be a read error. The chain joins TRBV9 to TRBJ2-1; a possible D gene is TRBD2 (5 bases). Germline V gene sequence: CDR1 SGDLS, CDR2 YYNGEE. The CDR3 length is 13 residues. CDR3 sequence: CAGSSGLFNEQFF. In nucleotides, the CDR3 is TGTGCCGGCAGCTCCGGACTGTTCAATGAGCAGTTCTTC. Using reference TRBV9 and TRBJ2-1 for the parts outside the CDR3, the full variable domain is DSGVTQTPKHLITATGQRVTLRCSPRSGDLSVYWYQQSLDQGLQFLIQYYNGEERAKGNILERFSAQQFPDLHSELNLSSLELGDSALYFCAGSSGLFNEQFFGPGTRLTVL.

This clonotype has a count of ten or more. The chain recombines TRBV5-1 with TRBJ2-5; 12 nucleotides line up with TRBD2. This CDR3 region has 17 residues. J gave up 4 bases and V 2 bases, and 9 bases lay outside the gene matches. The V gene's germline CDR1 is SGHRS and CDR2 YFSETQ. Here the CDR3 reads CASSFTSGGRLAETQYF. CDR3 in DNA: TGCGCCAGCAGCTTTACTAGCGGGGGGCGTCTGGCAGAGACCCAGTACTTC.

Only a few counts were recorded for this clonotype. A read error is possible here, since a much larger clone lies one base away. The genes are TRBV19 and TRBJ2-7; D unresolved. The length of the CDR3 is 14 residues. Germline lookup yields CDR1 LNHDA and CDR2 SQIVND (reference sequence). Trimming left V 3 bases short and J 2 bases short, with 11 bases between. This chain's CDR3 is CASSIVAGAYEQYF. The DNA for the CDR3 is TGTGCCAGTAGTATTGTCGCAGGAGCCTACGAGCAGTACTTC.

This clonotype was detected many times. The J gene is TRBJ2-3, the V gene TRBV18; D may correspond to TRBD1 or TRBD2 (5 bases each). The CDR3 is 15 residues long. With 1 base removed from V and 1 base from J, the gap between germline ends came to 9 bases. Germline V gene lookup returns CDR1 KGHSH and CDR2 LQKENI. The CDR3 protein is CASSPRGKGTDTQYF. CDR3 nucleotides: TGTGCCAGCTCACCACGGGGGAAAGGCACAGATACGCAGTATTTT.

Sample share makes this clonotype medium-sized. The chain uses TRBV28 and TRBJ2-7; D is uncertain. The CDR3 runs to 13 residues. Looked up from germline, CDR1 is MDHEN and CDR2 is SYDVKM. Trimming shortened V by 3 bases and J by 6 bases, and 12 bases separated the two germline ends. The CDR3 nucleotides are TGTGCCAGCAGTTTTTCCGGACCAACCGAGCAGTACTTC. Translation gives CASSFSGPTEQYF.

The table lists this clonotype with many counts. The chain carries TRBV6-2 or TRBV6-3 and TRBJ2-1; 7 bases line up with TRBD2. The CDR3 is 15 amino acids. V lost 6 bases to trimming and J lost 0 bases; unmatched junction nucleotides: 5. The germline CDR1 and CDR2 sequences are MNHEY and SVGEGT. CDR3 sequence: CASRSGTNSYNEQFF. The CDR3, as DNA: TGTGCCAGCAGGTCCGGGACTAACTCCTACAATGAGCAGTTCTTC.

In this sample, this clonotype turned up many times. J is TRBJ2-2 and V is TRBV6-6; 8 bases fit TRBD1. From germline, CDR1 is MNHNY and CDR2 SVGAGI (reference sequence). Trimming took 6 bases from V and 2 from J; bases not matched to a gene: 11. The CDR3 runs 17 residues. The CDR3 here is CASRSDRVNYNTGELFF. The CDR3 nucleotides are TGTGCCAGCAGGTCGGACAGGGTTAATTATAACACCGGGGAGCTGTTTTTT.

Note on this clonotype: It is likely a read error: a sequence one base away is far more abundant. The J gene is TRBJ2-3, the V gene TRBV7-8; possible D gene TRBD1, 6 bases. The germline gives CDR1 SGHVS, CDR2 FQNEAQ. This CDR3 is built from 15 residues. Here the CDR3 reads CASSLTGPVTDTQYF. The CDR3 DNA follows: TGCGCCAGCAGCTTAACAGGGCCAGTGACAGATACGCAGTATTTT.

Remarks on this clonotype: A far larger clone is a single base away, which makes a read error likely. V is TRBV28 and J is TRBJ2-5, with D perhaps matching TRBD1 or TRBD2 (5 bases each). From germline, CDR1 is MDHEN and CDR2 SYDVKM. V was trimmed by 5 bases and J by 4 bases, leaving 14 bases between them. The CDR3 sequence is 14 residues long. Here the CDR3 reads CASSEIGTSETQYF. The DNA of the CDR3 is TGTGCCAGCAGTGAGATTGGGACCTCAGAGACCCAGTACTTC.

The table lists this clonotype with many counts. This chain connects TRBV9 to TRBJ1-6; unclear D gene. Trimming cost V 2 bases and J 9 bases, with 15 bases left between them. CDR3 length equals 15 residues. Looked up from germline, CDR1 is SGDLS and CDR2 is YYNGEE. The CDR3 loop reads CASSVEGPVGSPLHF. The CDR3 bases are TGTGCCAGCAGCGTGGAAGGACCGGTGGGTTCACCCCTCCACTTT.

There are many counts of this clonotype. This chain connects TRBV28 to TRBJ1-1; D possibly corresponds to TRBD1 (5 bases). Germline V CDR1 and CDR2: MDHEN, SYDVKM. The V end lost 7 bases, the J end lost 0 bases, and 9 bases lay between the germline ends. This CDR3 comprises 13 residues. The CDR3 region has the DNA TGTGCCAGCACCCTGGGGCTGAACACTGAAGCTTTCTTT. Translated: CASTLGLNTEAFF.

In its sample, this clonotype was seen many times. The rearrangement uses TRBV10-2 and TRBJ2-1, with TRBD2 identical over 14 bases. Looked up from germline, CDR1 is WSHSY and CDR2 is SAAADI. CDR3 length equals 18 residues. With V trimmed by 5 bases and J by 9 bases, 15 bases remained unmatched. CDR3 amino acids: CASSPTYRLAGGRGEQFF. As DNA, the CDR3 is TGCGCCAGCAGTCCAACATATAGACTAGCGGGAGGGCGGGGTGAGCAGTTCTTC.

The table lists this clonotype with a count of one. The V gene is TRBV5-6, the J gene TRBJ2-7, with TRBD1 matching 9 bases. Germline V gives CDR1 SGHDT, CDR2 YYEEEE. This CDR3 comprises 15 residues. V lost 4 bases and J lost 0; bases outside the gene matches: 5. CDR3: CASSLPGQGSYEQYF. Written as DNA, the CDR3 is TGTGCCAGCAGCCTGCCGGGACAGGGCTCCTACGAGCAGTACTTC.

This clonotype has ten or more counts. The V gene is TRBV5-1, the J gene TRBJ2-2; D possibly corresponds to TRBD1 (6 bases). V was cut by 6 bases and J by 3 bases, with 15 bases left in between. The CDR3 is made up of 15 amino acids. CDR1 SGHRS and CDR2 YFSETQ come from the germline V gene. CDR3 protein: CASTGVQGYTGELFF. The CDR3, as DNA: TGCGCCAGCACCGGTGTACAGGGTTACACCGGGGAGCTGTTTTTT. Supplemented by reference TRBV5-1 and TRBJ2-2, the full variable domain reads KAGVTQTPRYLIKTRGQQVTLSCSPISGHRSVSWYQQTPGQGLQFLFEYFSETQRNKGNFPGRFSGRQFSNSRSEMNVSTLELGDSALYLCASTGVQGYTGELFFGEGSRLTVL.

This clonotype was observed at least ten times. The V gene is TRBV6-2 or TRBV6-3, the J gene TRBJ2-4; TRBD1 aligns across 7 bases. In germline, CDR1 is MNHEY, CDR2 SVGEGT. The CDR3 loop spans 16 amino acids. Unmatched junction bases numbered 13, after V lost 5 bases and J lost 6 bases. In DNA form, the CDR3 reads TGTGCCAGCAGTCGACCTGCACCGGGACAGACAAACATTCAGTACTTC. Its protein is CASSRPAPGQTNIQYF.

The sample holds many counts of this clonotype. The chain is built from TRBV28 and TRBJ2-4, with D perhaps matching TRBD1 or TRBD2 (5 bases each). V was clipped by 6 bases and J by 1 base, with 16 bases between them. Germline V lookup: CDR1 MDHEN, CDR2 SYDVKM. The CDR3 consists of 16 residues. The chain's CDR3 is CASSPMGWGAKNIQYF. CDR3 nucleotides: TGTGCCAGCAGCCCGATGGGTTGGGGGGCCAAAAACATTCAGTACTTC.

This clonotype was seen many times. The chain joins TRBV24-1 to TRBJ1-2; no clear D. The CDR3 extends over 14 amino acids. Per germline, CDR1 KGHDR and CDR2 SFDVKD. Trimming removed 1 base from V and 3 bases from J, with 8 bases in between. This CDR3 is CATSDFGRDYGYTF. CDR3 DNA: TGTGCCACCAGTGATTTCGGGAGGGACTATGGCTACACCTTC.

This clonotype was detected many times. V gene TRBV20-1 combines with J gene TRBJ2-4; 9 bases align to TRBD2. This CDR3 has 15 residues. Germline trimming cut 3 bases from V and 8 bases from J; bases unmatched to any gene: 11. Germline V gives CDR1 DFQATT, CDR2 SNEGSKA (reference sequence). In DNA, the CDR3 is TGCAGTGCTAGTTCCGGGACTAGCACCGGGGACATTCAGTACTTC. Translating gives CSASSGTSTGDIQYF.